This T cell receptor beta chain was identified during a study of PD-1 blockade in classical Hodgkin lymphoma. Study results and caveats: Lower baseline TCR diversity marked trial partial responders and progressors.

Germline CDR1 is MNHEY and CDR2 is SVGAGI. There are 11 residues in the CDR3. Between the trimmed V and J ends, which lost 4 bases and 13 bases, there was a span of 11 bases. To note about this clone: Its antigen remains unidentified.

Patients all relapsed after autologous stem cell transplantation, and there was variation in brentuximab vedotin exposure. Profiled with immunoSEQ multiplex PCR; TCRdb holds only in-frame clones, not every one. The repertoire consists of over 10,000 clones, with about 90% occurring once and the leading ten covering 10% to 13%. The source was peripheral blood mononuclear cells (PBMCs), collected at baseline. V and J are TRBV6-5 and TRBJ2-1; possible D gene TRBD2, 5 bases. The source is a human donor with classical Hodgkin lymphoma. DNA of the CDR3: TGTGCCAGCAGTTCCGGACTGTCACAGTTCTTC. It encodes CASSSGLSQFF.